This T cell receptor beta chain was sequenced for a study of Ad26.COV2.S vaccination and SARS-CoV-2 variants. Study overall: Administration of Ad26.COV2.S was intramuscular, either once or twice 56 days apart.

This clone occurred once. No antigen is known for it. Study observations and caveats: Placebo recipients trailed vaccine recipients in spike-specific TCR breadth.

The table came from immunoSEQ multiplex PCR; TCRdb's copy has only in-frame clones and leaves some out. The repertoire includes hundreds of thousands of clones, more than 70% of them detected once, and about 1.5% sits in the top ten. Sample treatment: roughly 19 received Ad26.COV2.S at low or high dose, single or two shots; several received placebo; per-sample allocation not given. Sampling was performed 63 days after the first vaccine or placebo injection. At a Boston site, the person donating was an adult of 18-55 years. Its platform was an Ad26 vector, and its expressed antigen was Wuhan-strain SARS-CoV-2 spike. From germline, CDR1 is SGHTA and CDR2 FQGNSA. V dropped 5 bases and J dropped 5; count of bases not matched to a gene: 9. The length of the CDR3 is 15 residues.

This chain uses TRBV7-2 with TRBJ1-2; TRBD1 matches 9 bases. The receptor was derived from a person aged 18-60 years who received the Ad26.COV2.S COVID-19 vaccine or a placebo. Sequenced material: peripheral blood, taken in a trial of Ad26.COV2.S vaccine versus placebo. CDR3 in DNA: TGTGCCAGCAGCATACCGGGACAGGGTGATTATGGCTACACCTTC. It encodes CASSIPGQGDYGYTF.